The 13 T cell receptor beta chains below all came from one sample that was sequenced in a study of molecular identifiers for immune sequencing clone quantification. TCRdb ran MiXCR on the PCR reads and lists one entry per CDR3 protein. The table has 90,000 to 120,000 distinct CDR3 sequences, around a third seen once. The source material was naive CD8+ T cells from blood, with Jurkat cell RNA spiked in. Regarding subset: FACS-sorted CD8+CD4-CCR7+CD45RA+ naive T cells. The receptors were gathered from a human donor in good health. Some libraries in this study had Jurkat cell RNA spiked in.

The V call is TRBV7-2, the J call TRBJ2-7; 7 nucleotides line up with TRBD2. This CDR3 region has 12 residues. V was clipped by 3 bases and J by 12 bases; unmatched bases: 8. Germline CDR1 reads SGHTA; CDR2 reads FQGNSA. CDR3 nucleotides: TGTGCCAGCAGCTTTGGTGAAGGGAGGGGGTACTTC. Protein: CASSFGEGRGYF.

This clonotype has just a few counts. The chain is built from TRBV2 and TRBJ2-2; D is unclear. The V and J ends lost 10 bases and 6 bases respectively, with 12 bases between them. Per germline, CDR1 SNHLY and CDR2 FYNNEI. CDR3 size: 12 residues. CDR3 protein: CATGPAPGELFF. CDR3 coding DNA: TGTGCCACCGGACCTGCCCCCGGGGAGCTGTTTTTT.

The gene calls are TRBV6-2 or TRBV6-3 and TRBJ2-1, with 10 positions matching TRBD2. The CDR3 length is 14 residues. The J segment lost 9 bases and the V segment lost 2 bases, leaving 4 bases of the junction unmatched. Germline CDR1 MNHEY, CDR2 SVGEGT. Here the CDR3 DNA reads TGTGCCAGCAGTTACATGGTAGCGGGAGGTGAGCAGTTCTTC. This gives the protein CASSYMVAGGEQFF.

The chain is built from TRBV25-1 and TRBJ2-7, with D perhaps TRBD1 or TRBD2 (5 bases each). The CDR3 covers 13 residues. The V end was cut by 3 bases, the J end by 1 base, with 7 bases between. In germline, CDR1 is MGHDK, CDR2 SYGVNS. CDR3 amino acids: CASSDWGSYEQYF. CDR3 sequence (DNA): TGTGCCAGCAGTGACTGGGGGTCCTACGAGCAGTACTTC.

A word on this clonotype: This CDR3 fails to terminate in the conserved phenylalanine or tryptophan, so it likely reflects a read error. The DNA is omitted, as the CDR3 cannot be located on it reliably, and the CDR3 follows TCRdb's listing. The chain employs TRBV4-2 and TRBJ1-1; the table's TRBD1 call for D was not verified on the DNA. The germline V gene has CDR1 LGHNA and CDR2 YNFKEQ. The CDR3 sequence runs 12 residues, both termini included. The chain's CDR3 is CASSQGPGVACY.

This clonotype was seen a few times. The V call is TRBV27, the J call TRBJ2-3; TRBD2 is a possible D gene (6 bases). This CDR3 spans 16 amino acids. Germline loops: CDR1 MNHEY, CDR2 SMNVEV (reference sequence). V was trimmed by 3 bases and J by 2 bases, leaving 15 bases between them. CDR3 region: CASSLVQRASTDTQYF. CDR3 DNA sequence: TGTGCCAGCAGTTTGGTGCAGCGGGCCTCCACAGATACGCAGTATTTT.

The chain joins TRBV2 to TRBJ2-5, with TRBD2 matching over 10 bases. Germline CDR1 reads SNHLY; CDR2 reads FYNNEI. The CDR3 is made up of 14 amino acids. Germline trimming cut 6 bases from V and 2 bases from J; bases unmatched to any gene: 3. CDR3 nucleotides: TGTGCCAGCAGGGCTAGCGGGGGACAAGAGACCCAGTACTTC. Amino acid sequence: CASRASGGQETQYF.

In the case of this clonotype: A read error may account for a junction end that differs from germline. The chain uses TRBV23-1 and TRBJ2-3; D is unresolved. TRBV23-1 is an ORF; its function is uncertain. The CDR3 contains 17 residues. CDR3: CASSQTMVLGYTDPQYF. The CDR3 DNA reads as TGCGCCAGCAGTCAAACCATGGTATTGGGATACACAGATCCGCAGTATTTT.

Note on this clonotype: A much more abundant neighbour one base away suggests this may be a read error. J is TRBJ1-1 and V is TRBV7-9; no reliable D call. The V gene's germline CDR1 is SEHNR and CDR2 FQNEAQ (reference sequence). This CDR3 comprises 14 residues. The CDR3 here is CASSFRDLGIEAIF. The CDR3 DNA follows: TGTGCCAGCAGCTTTCGGGATCTAGGAATTGAAGCTATCTTT.

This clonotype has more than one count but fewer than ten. The CDR3 spells CASSPPWKETQYF. CDR3 coding DNA: TGTGCCAGCAGCCCCCCCTGGAAAGAGACCCAGTACTTC. The rearrangement links TRBV11-2 to TRBJ2-5; D remains ambiguous. The CDR3 spans 13 residues. The V and J ends lost 5 bases and 3 bases respectively, with 10 bases between them. CDR1 and CDR2 from the germline V gene are SGHAT and FQNNGV.

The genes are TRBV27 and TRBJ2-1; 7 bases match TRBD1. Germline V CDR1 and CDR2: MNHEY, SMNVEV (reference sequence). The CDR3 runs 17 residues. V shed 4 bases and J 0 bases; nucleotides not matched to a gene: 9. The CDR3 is CASSSRDRINSYNEQFF. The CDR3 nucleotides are TGTGCCAGCAGTTCTCGGGACAGAATCAACTCCTACAATGAGCAGTTCTTC.

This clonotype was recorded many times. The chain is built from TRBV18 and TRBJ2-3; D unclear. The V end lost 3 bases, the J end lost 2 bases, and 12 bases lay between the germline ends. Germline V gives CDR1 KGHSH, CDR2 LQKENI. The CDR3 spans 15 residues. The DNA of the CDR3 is TGTGCCAGCTCACCTCCGTATGGACCCACAGATACGCAGTATTTT. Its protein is CASSPPYGPTDTQYF.

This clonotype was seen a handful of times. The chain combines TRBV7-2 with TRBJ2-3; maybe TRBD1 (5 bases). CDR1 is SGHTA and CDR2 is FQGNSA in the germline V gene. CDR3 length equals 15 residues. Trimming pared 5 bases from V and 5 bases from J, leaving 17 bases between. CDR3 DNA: TGTGCCAGCAGCCCCGTGGGGCTAGTCGGAGATACGCAGTATTTT. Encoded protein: CASSPVGLVGDTQYF. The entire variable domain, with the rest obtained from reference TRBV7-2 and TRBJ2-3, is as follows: GAGVSQSPSNKVTEKGKDVELRCDPISGHTALYWYRQSLGQGLEFLIYFQGNSAPDKSGLPSDRFSAERTGGSVSTLTIQRTQQEDSAVYLCASSPVGLVGDTQYFGPGTRLTVL.